This T cell receptor beta chain came from a study of T-cell reconstitution after alpha-beta-depleted transplantation in children. CDR1 and CDR2 from the germline V gene are ENHRY and SYGVKD. Losses at the gene ends were 3 bases for V and 5 bases for J; bases not matched to a gene: 9. The CDR3 is 16 amino acids. TCRbeta library preparation incorporated unique molecular identifiers. MiXCR, run by TCRdb on the PCR reads, gives a single entry per CDR3 protein. In the table there are over 300,000 distinct CDR3 sequences, about 9.3% of which are singletons. Ten or more counts support this clonotype. The chain carries TRBV10-3 and TRBJ2-2; 7 nucleotides line up with TRBD1. The clonotype was recovered from a human donor who donated a stem cell graft to a child with acute lymphoblastic leukemia. This material consisted of PBMCs from the stem cell graft donor, taken from the stem cell graft. The chain's CDR3 is CAISEPKGAGTGELFF. CDR3 nucleotides: TGTGCCATCAGTGAACCTAAGGGGGCAGGGACCGGGGAGCTGTTTTTT.